The 4 T cell receptor beta chains listed next were all sequenced from one sample in a study of OX40 agonist ivuxolimab in advanced cancers. Sequenced by immunoSEQ multiplex PCR; TCRdb stores in-frame clones only, minus some. The data contain roughly 56,000 clones, roughly 84% of them seen just once; the ten biggest clones take up approximately 4.5%. The sample here was CD4+ or CD8+ T cells sorted from blood, taken in a trial of the OX40 agonist ivuxolimab. These receptors were taken from an adult with an advanced solid tumor such as melanoma, head and neck, liver or kidney cancer.

The chain is built from TRBV7-8 and TRBJ2-4, with a tentative D call TRBD1 (5 bases). The V gene's germline CDR1 is SGHVS and CDR2 FQNEAQ. CDR3 length: 13 amino acids. V was shortened by 1 base and J by 12 bases, with 13 bases between the two germline ends. CDR3 sequence reads: CASSLELQENQYF. CDR3 DNA: TGTGCCAGCAGCTTAGAGTTACAGGAGAATCAGTACTTC.

This sequence joins TRBV6-5 and TRBJ1-6; 7 bases are a match to TRBD1. The J segment lost 3 bases and the V segment lost 6 bases, leaving 5 bases of the junction unmatched. In germline, CDR1 is MNHEY, CDR2 SVGAGI. The CDR3 extends over 15 amino acids. The CDR3 coding sequence is TGTGCCAGCAGCAGGGGACAGTACTATAATTCACCCCTCCACTTT. Its translation is CASSRGQYYNSPLHF.

The gene calls are TRBV9 and TRBJ2-5; tentative D call: TRBD2 (5 bases). In germline, CDR1 is SGDLS, CDR2 YYNGEE. The V and J ends lost 2 bases and 1 base respectively, with 12 bases between them. CDR3 size: 15 residues. DNA of the CDR3: TGTGCCAGCAGCGTCATGGGAGCTGGCCAAGAGACCCAGTACTTC. Translated: CASSVMGAGQETQYF.

This chain joins TRBV28 and TRBJ2-5; D may be TRBD2 (6 bases). CDR3 length: 14 amino acids. The germline CDR1 and CDR2 sequences are MDHEN and SYDVKM. The ends were cut back, 8 bases at V and 10 bases at J, with 23 bases in the middle. The CDR3 protein is CASDSGTFGGDQYF. The CDR3 nucleotides are TGTGCCAGCGACAGTGGGACGTTCGGAGGGGACCAGTACTTC.